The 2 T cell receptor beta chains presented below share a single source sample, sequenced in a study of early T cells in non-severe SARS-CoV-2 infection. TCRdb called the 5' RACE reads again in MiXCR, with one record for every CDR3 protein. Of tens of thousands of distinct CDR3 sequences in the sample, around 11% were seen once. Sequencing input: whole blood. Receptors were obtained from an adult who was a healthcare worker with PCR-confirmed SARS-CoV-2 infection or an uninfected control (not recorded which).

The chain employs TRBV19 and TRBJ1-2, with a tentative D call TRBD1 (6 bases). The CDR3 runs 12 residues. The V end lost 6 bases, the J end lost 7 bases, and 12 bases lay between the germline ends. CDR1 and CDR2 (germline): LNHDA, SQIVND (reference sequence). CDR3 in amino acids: CASRYGGRGYTF. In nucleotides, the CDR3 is TGTGCCAGTAGGTATGGGGGCCGTGGCTACACCTTC.

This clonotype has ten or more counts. CDR3 DNA sequence: TGCAGTGCTACACCACCCCTAGCGGGACTAAGAGAGCAGTACTTC. This encodes CSATPPLAGLREQYF. This chain joins TRBV20-1 and TRBJ2-7, with 9 bases that match TRBD2. V was pared by 4 bases and J by 7 bases, with 14 bases of the junction left unmatched. The germline CDR1 and CDR2 sequences are DFQATT and SNEGSKA (reference sequence). CDR3 length: 15 residues.